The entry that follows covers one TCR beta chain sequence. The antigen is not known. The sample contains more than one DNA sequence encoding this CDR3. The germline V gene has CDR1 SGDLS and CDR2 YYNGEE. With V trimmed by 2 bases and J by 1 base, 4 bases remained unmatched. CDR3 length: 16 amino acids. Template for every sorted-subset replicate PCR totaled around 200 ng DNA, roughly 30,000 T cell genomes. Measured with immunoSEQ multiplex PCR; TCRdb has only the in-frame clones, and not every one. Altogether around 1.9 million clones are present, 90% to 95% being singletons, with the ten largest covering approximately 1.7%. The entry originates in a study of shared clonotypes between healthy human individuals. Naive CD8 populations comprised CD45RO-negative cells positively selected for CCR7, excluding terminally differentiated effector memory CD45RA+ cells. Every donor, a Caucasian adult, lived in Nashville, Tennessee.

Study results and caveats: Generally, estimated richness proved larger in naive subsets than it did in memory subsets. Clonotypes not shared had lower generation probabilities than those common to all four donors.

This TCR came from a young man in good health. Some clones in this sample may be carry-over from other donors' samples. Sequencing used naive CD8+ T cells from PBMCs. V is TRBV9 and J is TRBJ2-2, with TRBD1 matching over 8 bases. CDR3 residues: CASSVSGTGNTGELFF. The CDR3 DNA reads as TGTGCCAGCAGCGTCTCCGGGACAGGGAACACCGGGGAGCTGTTTTTT.